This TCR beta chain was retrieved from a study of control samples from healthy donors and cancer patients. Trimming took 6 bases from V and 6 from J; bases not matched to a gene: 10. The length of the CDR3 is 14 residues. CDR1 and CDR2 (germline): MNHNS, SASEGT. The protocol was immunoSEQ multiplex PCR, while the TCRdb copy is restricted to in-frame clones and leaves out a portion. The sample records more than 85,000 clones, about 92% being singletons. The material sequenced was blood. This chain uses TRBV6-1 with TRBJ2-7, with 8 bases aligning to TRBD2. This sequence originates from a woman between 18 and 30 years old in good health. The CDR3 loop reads CASRTGLGVPEQYF. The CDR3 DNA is TGTGCCAGCAGGACGGGACTAGGAGTCCCCGAGCAGTACTTC.